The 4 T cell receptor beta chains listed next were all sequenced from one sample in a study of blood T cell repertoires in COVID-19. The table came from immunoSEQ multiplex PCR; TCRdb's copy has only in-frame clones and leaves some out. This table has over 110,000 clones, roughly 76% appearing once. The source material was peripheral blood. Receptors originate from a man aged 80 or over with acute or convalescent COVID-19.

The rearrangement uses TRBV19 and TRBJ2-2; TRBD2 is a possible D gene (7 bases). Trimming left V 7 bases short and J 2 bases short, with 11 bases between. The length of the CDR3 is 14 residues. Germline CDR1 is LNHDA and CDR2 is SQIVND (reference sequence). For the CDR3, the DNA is TGTGCCAGTATGGGGGGGCACAACACCGGGGAGCTGTTTTTT. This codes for CASMGGHNTGELFF.

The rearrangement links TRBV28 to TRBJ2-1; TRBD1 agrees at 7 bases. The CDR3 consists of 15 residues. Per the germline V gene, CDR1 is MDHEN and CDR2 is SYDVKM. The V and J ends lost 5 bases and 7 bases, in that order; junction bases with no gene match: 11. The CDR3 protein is CASSPDRVGLNEQFF. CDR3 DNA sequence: TGTGCCAGCAGTCCCGACAGGGTCGGACTTAATGAGCAGTTCTTC. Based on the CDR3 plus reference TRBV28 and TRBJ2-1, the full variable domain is DVKVTQSSRYLVKRTGEKVFLECVQDMDHENMFWYRQDPGLGLRLIYFSYDVKMKEKGDIPEGYSVSREKKERFSLILESASTNQTSMYLCASSPDRVGLNEQFFGPGTRLTVL.

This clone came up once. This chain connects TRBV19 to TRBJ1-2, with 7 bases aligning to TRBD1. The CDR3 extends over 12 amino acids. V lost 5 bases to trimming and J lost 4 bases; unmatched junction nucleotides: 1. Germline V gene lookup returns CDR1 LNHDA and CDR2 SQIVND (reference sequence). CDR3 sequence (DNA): TGTGCCAGTAGTGGGACAGTCTATGGCTACACCTTC. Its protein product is CASSGTVYGYTF.

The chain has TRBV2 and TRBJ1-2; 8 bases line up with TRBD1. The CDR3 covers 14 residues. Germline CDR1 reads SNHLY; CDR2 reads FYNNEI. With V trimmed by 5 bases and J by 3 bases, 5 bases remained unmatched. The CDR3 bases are TGTGCCAGCAGTCCTCTGACAGGGGACTATGGCTACACCTTC. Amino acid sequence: CASSPLTGDYGYTF. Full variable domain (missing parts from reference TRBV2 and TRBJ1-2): EPEVTQTPSHQVTQMGQEVILRCVPISNHLYFYWYRQILGQKVEFLVSFYNNEISEKSEIFDDQFSVERPDGSNFTLKIRSTKLEDSAMYFCASSPLTGDYGYTFGSGTRLTVV.